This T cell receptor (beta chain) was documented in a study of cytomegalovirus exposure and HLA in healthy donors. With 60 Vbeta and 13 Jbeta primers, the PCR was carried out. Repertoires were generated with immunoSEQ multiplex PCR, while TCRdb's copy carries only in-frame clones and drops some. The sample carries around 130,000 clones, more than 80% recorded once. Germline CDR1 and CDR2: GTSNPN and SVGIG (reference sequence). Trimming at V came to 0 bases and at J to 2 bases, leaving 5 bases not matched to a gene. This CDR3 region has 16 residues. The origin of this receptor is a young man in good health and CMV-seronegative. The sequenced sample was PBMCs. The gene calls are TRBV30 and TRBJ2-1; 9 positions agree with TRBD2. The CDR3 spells CAWSVTLAGPYNEQFF. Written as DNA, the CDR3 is TGTGCCTGGAGTGTAACCCTAGCGGGGCCCTACAATGAGCAGTTCTTC.